Only a few counts were recorded for the clone carrying this TCR beta chain. Its antigen remains unidentified. The record originates from a study of cytomegalovirus exposure and HLA in healthy donors. General observations from the study: Cytomegalovirus-associated status was assigned to about 160 TCR beta chains. Presence/absence comparisons presumed near-even sequencing depth among donors.

The PCR was carried out with 60 Vbeta primers and 13 Jbeta primers. Sequencing used immunoSEQ multiplex PCR; TCRdb keeps in-frame clones, though not all of them. Seen here are approximately 190,000 clones, 78% observed once, and the top ten hold 4.5% to 7.5%. V was pared by 2 bases and J by 3 bases, with 4 bases between. Germline V gene sequence: CDR1 SGHNT, CDR2 YENEEA. There are 13 residues in the CDR3. What was sequenced was PBMCs. The V gene is TRBV11-3, the J gene TRBJ2-2; D gene uncertain. This receptor was obtained from a woman in her thirties in good health and CMV-seropositive. CDR3 protein: CASSLTDTGELFF. CDR3 DNA sequence: TGTGCCAGCAGCTTAACAGACACCGGGGAGCTGTTTTTT.